This entry lists 5 T cell receptor beta chains sequenced from one sample in a study of esophageal squamous cell carcinoma under preoperative chemotherapy. Documented time point: after preoperative PTX-NDP chemotherapy. Using its own MiXCR run on the PCR reads, TCRdb lists one record per CDR3 protein. The top ten clones hold around 23% of a sample with 30,000 or so distinct CDR3 sequences, less than 65% of them seen once. This material was acquired from a patient given preoperative chemotherapy. All receptors come from a human donor with esophageal squamous cell carcinoma. The donor label of this sample is uncertain.

This clonotype was recorded at least ten times. This clone may be a read error of a much larger clone one base away. J is TRBJ2-1 and V is TRBV7-6; D is possibly TRBD2 (5 bases). Germline CDR1 SGHVS, CDR2 FNYEAQ. This CDR3 contains 16 residues. V dropped 1 base and J dropped 10 bases, with 20 bases sitting between them. CDR3 in DNA: TGTGCCAGCAGCTTAGGCCCCACCTACTCGGGGTACGAGCAGTTCTTC. Its protein product is CASSLGPTYSGYEQFF.

Comment on this clonotype: The conserved phenylalanine or tryptophan normally closing the CDR3 is absent here, so this likely arose from a read error. The chain joins TRBV7-8 to TRBJ2-5; 15 bases map to TRBD2. CDR1 is SGHVS and CDR2 is FQNEAQ in the germline V gene. J lost 7 bases, V lost 4 bases, and 13 bases had no gene match. The CDR3 is 18 amino acids. The CDR3 DNA is TGTGCCAGCAGCTCTCCCGGACTAGCGGGGGGGTACCAAACGACCCAGTACTCG. Translation: CASSSPGLAGGYQTTQYS.

The chain is built from TRBV11-1 and TRBJ2-1; maybe TRBD2 (7 bases). The V end lost 5 bases, the J end lost 3 bases, and 20 bases lay between the germline ends. Germline values: CDR1 SGHAT, CDR2 FQDESV (reference sequence). This CDR3 region has 17 residues. In nucleotides, the CDR3 is TGTGCCAGCAGCCCTAGGGGGTGGGGGGGACTCTACAATGAGCAGTTCTTC. Its protein is CASSPRGWGGLYNEQFF. Combining the CDR3 with reference TRBV11-1 and TRBJ2-1 gives the whole variable domain EAEVAQSPRYKITEKSQAVAFWCDPISGHATLYWYRQILGQGPELLVQFQDESVVDDSQLPKDRFSAERLKGVDSTLKIQPAELGDSAMYLCASSPRGWGGLYNEQFFGPGTRLTVL.

As regards this clonotype: Germline is not matched at one junction end, which may reflect a read error. The genes are TRBV7-6 and TRBJ2-1; D tentatively fits TRBD1 or TRBD2 (5 bases each). This CDR3 spans 14 amino acids. Germline loops: CDR1 SGHVS, CDR2 FNYEAQ. The CDR3 bases are TGTGCCAGCAGCTCGGGGCGGTTCCAAGATACGCAGTATTTC. This gives the protein CASSSGRFQDTQYF.

Notes on this clonotype: An end of the junction does not agree with germline; a read error may underlie this. The gene calls are TRBV7-6 and TRBJ2-2; possible D gene TRBD2, 6 bases. The CDR3 spans 16 residues. Germline loops: CDR1 SGHVS, CDR2 FNYEAQ. CDR3 sequence: CASSLLGTVFSDELYF. The CDR3 region has the DNA TGTGCCAGCAGCTTATTAGGGACTGTGTTCTCCGATGAGCTGTATTTT.